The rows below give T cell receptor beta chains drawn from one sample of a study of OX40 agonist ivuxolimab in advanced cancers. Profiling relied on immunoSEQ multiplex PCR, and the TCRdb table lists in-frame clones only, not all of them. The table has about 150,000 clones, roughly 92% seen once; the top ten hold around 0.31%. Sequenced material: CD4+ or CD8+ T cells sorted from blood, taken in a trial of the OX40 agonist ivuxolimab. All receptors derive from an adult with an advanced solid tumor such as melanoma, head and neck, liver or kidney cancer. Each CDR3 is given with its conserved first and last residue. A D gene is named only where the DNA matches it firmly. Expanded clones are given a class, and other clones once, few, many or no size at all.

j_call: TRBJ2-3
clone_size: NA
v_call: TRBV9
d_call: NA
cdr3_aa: CASSALEGGTDTQYF
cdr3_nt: TGTGCCAGCAGCGCCCTAGAAGGGGGGACAGATACGCAGTATTTT

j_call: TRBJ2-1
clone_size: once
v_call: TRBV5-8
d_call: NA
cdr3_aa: CASSLEAGIRDEQFF
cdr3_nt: TGTGCCAGCAGCTTGGAGGCAGGGATTAGGGATGAGCAGTTCTTC

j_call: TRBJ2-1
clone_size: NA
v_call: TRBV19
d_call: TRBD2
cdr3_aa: CASSILGTSASDEQFF
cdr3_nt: TGTGCCAGTAGTATACTGGGGACTAGCGCTTCCGATGAGCAGTTCTTC

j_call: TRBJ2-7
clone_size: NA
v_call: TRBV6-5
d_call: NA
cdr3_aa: CASSSPGRTYEQYF
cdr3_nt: TGTGCCAGCAGTTCGCCGGGACGGACCTACGAGCAGTACTTC

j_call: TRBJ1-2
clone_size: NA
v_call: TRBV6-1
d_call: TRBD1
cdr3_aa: CASSERPSTGGVSWGYTF
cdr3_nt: TGTGCCAGCAGTGAACGTCCATCGACAGGGGGCGTATCGTGGGGCTACACCTTC

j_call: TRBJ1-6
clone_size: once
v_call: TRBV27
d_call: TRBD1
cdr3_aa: CASTDRGYNSPLHF
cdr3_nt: TGTGCCAGCACCGACAGGGGGTATAATTCACCCCTCCACTTT

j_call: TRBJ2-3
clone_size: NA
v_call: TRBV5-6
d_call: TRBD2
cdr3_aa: CASSFDRTSGSTDTQYF
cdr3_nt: TGTGCCAGCAGCTTTGACAGGACTAGCGGCAGCACAGATACGCAGTATTTT

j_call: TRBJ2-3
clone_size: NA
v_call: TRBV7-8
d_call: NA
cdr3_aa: CASSPGQSTDTQYF
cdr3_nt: TGTGCCAGCAGCCCAGGACAGAGCACAGATACGCAGTATTTT

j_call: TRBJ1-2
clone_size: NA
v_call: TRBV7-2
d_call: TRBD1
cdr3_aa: CASSPGQDYGYTF
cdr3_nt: TGTGCCAGCAGCCCGGGACAGGATTATGGCTACACCTTC

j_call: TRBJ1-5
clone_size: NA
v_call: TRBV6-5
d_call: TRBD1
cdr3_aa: CATHSRGQTVRGQHF
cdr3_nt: TGTGCCACCCACAGCAGGGGGCAGACAGTGAGGGGCCAGCATTTT

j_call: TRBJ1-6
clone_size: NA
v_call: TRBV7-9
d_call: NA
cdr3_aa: CASSLRSYGGPANSPLHF
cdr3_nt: TGTGCCAGCAGCTTAAGGAGTTACGGGGGTCCGGCTAATTCACCCCTCCACTTT

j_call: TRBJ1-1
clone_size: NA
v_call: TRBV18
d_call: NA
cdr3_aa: CASSARADTEAFF
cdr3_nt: TGTGCCAGCTCGGCTCGAGCAGACACTGAAGCTTTCTTT

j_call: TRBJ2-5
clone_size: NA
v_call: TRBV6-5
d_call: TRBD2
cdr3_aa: CASSYIGGFQETQYF
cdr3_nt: TGTGCCAGCAGTTATATCGGGGGGTTCCAAGAGACCCAGTACTTC

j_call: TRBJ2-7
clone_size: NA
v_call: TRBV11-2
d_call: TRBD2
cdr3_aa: CASRTLSSGYEQYF
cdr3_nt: TGTGCCAGCCGCACTCTGTCTAGCGGCTACGAGCAGTACTTC

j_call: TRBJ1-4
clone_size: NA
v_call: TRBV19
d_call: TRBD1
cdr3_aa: CASNDRGNEKLFF
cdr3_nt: TGTGCCAGTAACGACAGGGGGAATGAAAAACTGTTTTTT

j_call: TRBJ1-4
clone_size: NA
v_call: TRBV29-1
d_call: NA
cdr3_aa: CSAVGPVEKLFF
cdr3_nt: TGCAGCGCAGTCGGCCCCGTCGAAAAACTGTTTTTT

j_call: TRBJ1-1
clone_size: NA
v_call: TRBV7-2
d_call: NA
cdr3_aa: CASSPRNRDTEAFF
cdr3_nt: TGTGCCAGCAGCCCGCGCAACAGGGACACTGAAGCTTTCTTT

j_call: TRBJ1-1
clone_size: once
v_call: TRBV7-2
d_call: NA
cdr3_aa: CASSSSLGRVNTEAFF
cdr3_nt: TGTGCCAGCAGCTCCTCCCTCGGCAGGGTGAACACTGAAGCTTTCTTT

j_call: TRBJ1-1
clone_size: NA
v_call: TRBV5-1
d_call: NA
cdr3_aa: CASSLLGNTEAFF
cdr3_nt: TGCGCCAGCAGCTTACTAGGCAACACTGAAGCTTTCTTT

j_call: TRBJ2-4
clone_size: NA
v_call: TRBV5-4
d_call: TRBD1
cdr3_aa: CASSFRQGLAKNIQYF
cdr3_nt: TGTGCCAGCAGCTTCCGACAGGGCTTGGCCAAAAACATTCAGTACTTC

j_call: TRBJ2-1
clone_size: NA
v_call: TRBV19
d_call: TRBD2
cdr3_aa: CASHVAGGLNEQFF
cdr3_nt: TGTGCCAGCCATGTAGCGGGAGGGCTCAATGAGCAGTTCTTC

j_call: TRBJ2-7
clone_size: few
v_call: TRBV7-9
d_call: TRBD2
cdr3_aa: CASTMGGLAAYEQYF
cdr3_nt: TGTGCCAGCACGATGGGCGGACTAGCGGCCTACGAGCAGTACTTC

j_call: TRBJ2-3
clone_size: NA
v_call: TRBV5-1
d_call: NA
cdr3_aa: CASSLQGTDTQYF
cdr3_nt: TGCGCCAGCAGCTTGCAGGGCACAGATACGCAGTATTTT

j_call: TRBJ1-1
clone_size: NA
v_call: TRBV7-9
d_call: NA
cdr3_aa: CASSLRTDVAEAFF
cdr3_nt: TGTGCCAGCAGCTTGCGGACGGATGTGGCTGAAGCTTTCTTT

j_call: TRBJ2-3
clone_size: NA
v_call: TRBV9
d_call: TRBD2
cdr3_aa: CASSVDSMGLAGVKDTQYF
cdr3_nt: TGTGCCAGCAGCGTAGACAGTATGGGACTAGCGGGAGTGAAGGATACGCAGTATTTT

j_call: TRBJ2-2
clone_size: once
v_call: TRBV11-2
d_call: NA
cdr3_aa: CASSRGLTGELFF
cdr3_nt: TGTGCCAGCAGCCGGGGGCTCACCGGGGAGCTGTTTTTT

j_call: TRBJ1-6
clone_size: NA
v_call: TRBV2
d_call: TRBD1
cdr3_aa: CARQGSDSPLHF
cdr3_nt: TGTGCCCGACAGGGGTCGGATTCACCCCTCCACTTT

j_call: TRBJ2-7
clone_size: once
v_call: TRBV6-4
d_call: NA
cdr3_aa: CASSEEISYEQYF
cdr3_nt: TGTGCCAGCAGTGAGGAGATCTCCTACGAGCAGTACTTC

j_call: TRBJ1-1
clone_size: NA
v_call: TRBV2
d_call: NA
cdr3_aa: CASTAAGDTEAFF
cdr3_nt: TGTGCCAGCACCGCGGCGGGTGACACTGAAGCTTTCTTT